This passage covers 29 T cell receptor beta chains from one sample sequenced in a study of OX40 agonist ivuxolimab in advanced cancers. The method was immunoSEQ multiplex PCR; TCRdb's version includes in-frame clones alone and lacks a portion of them. The top ten clones hold under 15% of a sample with approximately 45,000 clones, 75% to 90% of them seen once. The sequencing here drew on CD4+ or CD8+ T cells sorted from blood, taken in a trial of the OX40 agonist ivuxolimab. These receptors all stem from an adult with an advanced solid tumor such as melanoma, head and neck, liver or kidney cancer.

This clone has a single count. CDR3 residues: CASSWGGLYNEQFF. Here the CDR3 DNA reads TGTGCCAGCAGTTGGGGAGGCCTTTACAATGAGCAGTTCTTC. The chain employs TRBV6-6 and TRBJ2-1; maybe TRBD2 (6 bases). Trimming removed 4 bases at V and 4 bases at J, with 11 bases between. The CDR3 runs 14 residues. The germline V gene has CDR1 MNHNY and CDR2 SVGAGI (reference sequence).

This clone was seen only a few times. CDR3: CASSQVVSQPQHF. DNA for the CDR3: TGCGCCAGCAGCCAAGTCGTTAGTCAGCCCCAGCATTTT. The chain carries TRBV4-3 and TRBJ1-5; D is uncertain. The CDR3 covers 13 residues. Trimming took 1 base from V and 6 from J, leaving 7 bases between them. Germline values: CDR1 LGHNA, CDR2 YSLEER.

The chain employs TRBV7-9 and TRBJ2-7; D possibly matches TRBD1 or TRBD2 (7 bases each). The germline CDR1 and CDR2 sequences are SEHNR and FQNEAQ (reference sequence). V gave up 5 bases and J gave up 1 base, with 18 bases separating them. The CDR3 consists of 16 residues. This CDR3 is CASSPGGGSGSYEQYF. CDR3 in DNA: TGTGCCAGCAGCCCAGGGGGGGGCTCGGGTTCCTACGAGCAGTACTTC. Variable domain in full (rest from reference TRBV7-9 and TRBJ2-7): DTGVSQNPRHKITKRGQNVTFRCDPISEHNRLYWYRQTLGQGPEFLTYFQNEAQLEKSRLLSDRFSAERPKGSFSTLEIQRTEQGDSAMYLCASSPGGGSGSYEQYFGPGTRLTVT.

The genes are TRBV28 and TRBJ2-5; D tentatively reads TRBD1 or TRBD2 (6 bases each). The CDR3 sequence is 14 residues long. Per germline, CDR1 MDHEN and CDR2 SYDVKM. V lost 10 bases to trimming and J lost 2 bases, with 17 bases between them. CDR3 nucleotide sequence: TGTGCCACATTTGGCGGGACAACTCAAGAGACCCAGTACTTC. Translating it yields CATFGGTTQETQYF.

This chain uses TRBV29-1 with TRBJ2-7; the match to TRBD1 covers 9 bases. Germline CDR1 and CDR2: SQVTM and ANQGSEA. This CDR3 has 13 amino acids. Trimming at V came to 7 bases and at J to 3 bases, leaving 7 bases not matched to a gene. This CDR3 reads CSATGGSGYEQYF. The CDR3 nucleotides are TGCAGCGCTACAGGGGGCTCGGGCTACGAGCAGTACTTC.

CDR3 sequence: CASSVERVSDTQYF. The CDR3 region has the DNA TGTGCCAGCAGCGTAGAAAGGGTTTCGGATACGCAGTATTTT. This sequence joins TRBV9 and TRBJ2-3, with D unresolved. CDR1 and CDR2 from the germline V gene are SGDLS and YYNGEE. The ends were cut back, 0 bases at V and 6 bases at J, with 11 bases in the middle. CDR3 length: 14 residues.

J is TRBJ1-1 and V is TRBV5-1, with D possibly matching TRBD1 (5 bases). Germline assignment: CDR1 SGHRS and CDR2 YFSETQ. The CDR3 loop spans 16 amino acids. Between the trimmed V and J ends, which lost 0 bases and 1 base, there was a span of 13 bases. The CDR3 sequence is CASSLVEGSENTEAFF. The DNA of the CDR3 is TGCGCCAGCAGCTTGGTGGAGGGGTCAGAGAACACTGAAGCTTTCTTT.

The V gene is TRBV7-8, the J gene TRBJ2-1, with unresolved D. Germline values: CDR1 SGHVS, CDR2 FQNEAQ. This CDR3 region has 12 residues. V was trimmed by 0 bases and J by 6 bases, leaving 3 bases between them. The CDR3 loop is CASSLAFNEQFF. For the CDR3, the DNA is TGTGCCAGCAGCTTAGCATTCAATGAGCAGTTCTTC.

The chain carries TRBV7-6 and TRBJ1-2, with D possibly being TRBD1 (5 bases). This CDR3 has 15 amino acids. Trimming removed 4 bases at V and 1 base at J, with 13 bases between. Per the germline V gene, CDR1 is SGHVS and CDR2 is FNYEAQ. The CDR3 DNA reads TGTGCCAGCAGCTCAGACGCGGGGCTTAACTATGGCTACACCTTC. This encodes CASSSDAGLNYGYTF.

The chain couples TRBV4-3 to TRBJ1-2; D is unresolved. Trimming removed 1 base from V and 0 bases from J, with 9 bases in between. The V gene's germline CDR1 is LGHNA and CDR2 YSLEER. The CDR3 has 15 residues. The CDR3 region has the DNA TGCGCCAGCAGCCAAGCTTTTAAAGCTAACTATGGCTACACCTTC. It translates to CASSQAFKANYGYTF.

CDR3 region: CASIGRGLAYNEQFF. In DNA form, the CDR3 reads TGTGCCAGCATCGGCAGGGGGCTAGCCTACAATGAGCAGTTCTTC. The chain combines TRBV2 with TRBJ2-1, with 8 bases identical to TRBD1. The CDR3 sequence is 15 residues long. The germline V gene has CDR1 SNHLY and CDR2 FYNNEI. J was trimmed by 2 bases and V by 7 bases; bases with no gene match: 7.

The chain links TRBV5-4 to TRBJ2-7; 8 nucleotides match TRBD1. Germline V gene sequence: CDR1 SGHNT, CDR2 YYREEE (reference sequence). CDR3 length: 16 amino acids. V lost 4 bases and J lost 3; bases outside the gene matches: 12. CDR3 protein: CASSKDRAWVGYEQYF. CDR3 DNA sequence: TGTGCCAGCAGCAAGGACAGGGCGTGGGTTGGCTACGAGCAGTACTTC.

The chain couples TRBV28 to TRBJ1-1; D is perhaps TRBD1 (6 bases). V lost 8 bases and J lost 6, with 19 bases in between. CDR3 length equals 14 residues. CDR1 is MDHEN, CDR2 SYDVKM, per germline. As DNA, the CDR3 is TGTGCCAGCCGTCGAACAGGGTTCAGCCCTGAAGCTTTCTTT. It specifies CASRRTGFSPEAFF.

The gene calls are TRBV6-1 and TRBJ1-2; no clear D. This CDR3 is 13 amino acids long. Between the trimmed V and J ends, which lost 6 bases and 4 bases, there was a span of 12 bases. Germline V gene sequence: CDR1 MNHNS, CDR2 SASEGT. The CDR3 region has the DNA TGTGCCAGCAGACTGGACCCTAGCTATGGCTACACCTTC. Amino acid sequence: CASRLDPSYGYTF.

This chain's CDR3 is CASSCYGYTF. CDR3 sequence (DNA): TGTGCCAGCAGCTGTTATGGCTACACCTTC. The J gene is TRBJ1-2, the V gene TRBV7-3; D gene ambiguous. The CDR3 is 10 amino acids. Germline CDR1 and CDR2: SGHTA and FQGTGA. Trimming removed 4 bases at V and 5 bases at J, with 2 bases between.

The chain carries TRBV11-1 and TRBJ2-5; possibly TRBD1 or TRBD2 for D (6 bases each). Germline V gene sequence: CDR1 SGHAT, CDR2 FQDESV (reference sequence). The CDR3 spans 13 residues. Trimming removed 8 bases from V and 0 bases from J, with 10 bases in between. The CDR3 loop is CASGGGYQETQYF. The CDR3 bases are TGTGCCAGCGGAGGGGGGTACCAAGAGACCCAGTACTTC.

The rearrangement links TRBV7-3 to TRBJ1-1; D gene unclear. Trimming removed 4 bases at V and 1 base at J, with 7 bases between. CDR1 and CDR2 from the germline V gene are SGHTA and FQGTGA. CDR3 length equals 13 residues. The DNA of the CDR3 is TGTGCCAGCAGCTCCTCGGGGAACACTGAAGCTTTCTTT. Translated, it gives CASSSSGNTEAFF.

The V call is TRBV7-6, the J call TRBJ1-1; D unresolved. V lost 2 bases and J lost 3, with 4 bases in between. CDR1 SGHVS and CDR2 FNYEAQ come from the germline V gene. There are 12 residues in the CDR3. CDR3 protein: CASSLLDTEAFF. CDR3 DNA: TGTGCCAGCAGCTTACTGGACACTGAAGCTTTCTTT.

V usage is TRBV5-1 and J usage is TRBJ1-4; 9 bases are shared with TRBD1. Germline assignment: CDR1 SGHRS and CDR2 YFSETQ. The length of the CDR3 is 16 residues. Trimming took 4 bases from V and 8 from J; bases not matched to a gene: 12. CDR3 sequence reads: CASSRIGQGLEEKLFF. CDR3 nucleotides: TGCGCCAGCAGCCGAATAGGACAGGGGCTGGAGGAAAAACTGTTTTTT.

This chain joins TRBV4-3 and TRBJ2-1, with 7 bases matching TRBD2. The CDR3 consists of 17 residues. CDR1 is LGHNA and CDR2 is YSLEER in the germline V gene. V shed 0 bases, J shed 6 bases, and the junction held 11 bases outside the gene matches. CDR3 bases: TGCGCCAGCAGCCAAGATGGCCCCCAGCGGGGTGGCAATGAGCAGTTCTTC. Translated: CASSQDGPQRGGNEQFF.

V gene TRBV27 combines with J gene TRBJ2-1; D gene ambiguous. Trimming took 5 bases from V and 7 from J, leaving 9 bases between them. The CDR3 runs to 12 residues. Per the germline V gene, CDR1 is MNHEY and CDR2 is SMNVEV (reference sequence). Written as DNA, the CDR3 is TGTGCCAGCAGTCCCCTAGGGAATGAGCAGTTCTTC. Residues: CASSPLGNEQFF.

The chain recombines TRBV6-4 with TRBJ1-4, with D possibly matching TRBD1 (6 bases). Germline CDR1 is MRHNA and CDR2 is SNTAGT. This CDR3 is 14 amino acids long. The ends were cut back, 3 bases at V and 7 bases at J, with 12 bases in the middle. The CDR3 here is CASSEGGAGEKLFF. The CDR3 nucleotides read TGTGCCAGCAGTGAGGGGGGGGCGGGTGAAAAACTGTTTTTT.

V is TRBV28 and J is TRBJ1-2; D is possibly TRBD1 (6 bases). The V end was cut by 7 bases, the J end by 2 bases, with 20 bases between. Germline assignment: CDR1 MDHEN and CDR2 SYDVKM. CDR3 length equals 16 residues. CDR3 in DNA: TGTGCCAGCATCCTGAGTCCGGGACATAACAACTATGGCTACACCTTC. Translating gives CASILSPGHNNYGYTF.

The genes are TRBV2 and TRBJ2-5; D may be TRBD1 or TRBD2 (5 bases each). Germline-derived CDR1 and CDR2 are SNHLY and FYNNEI. The CDR3 is 14 amino acids. Trimming removed 6 bases from V and 1 base from J, with 12 bases in between. CDR3 protein: CASSAGSLQETQYF. The CDR3 DNA sequence: TGTGCCAGCAGCGCAGGGAGCCTCCAAGAGACCCAGTACTTC.

The genes are TRBV4-1 and TRBJ2-1; D gene unclear. CDR1 is MGHRA, CDR2 YSYEKL, per germline. This CDR3 has 12 amino acids. V lost 6 bases, J lost 6 bases, and 9 bases lay in between. CDR3 region: CASSHTSNEQFF. The CDR3 nucleotides are TGCGCCAGCAGTCACACCTCCAATGAGCAGTTCTTC.

V and J are TRBV15 and TRBJ1-2; D unclear. This CDR3 comprises 14 residues. Germline V gives CDR1 LNHNV, CDR2 YYDKDF (reference sequence). The V end was cut by 1 base, the J end by 5 bases, with 11 bases between. CDR3 DNA sequence: TGTGCCACCAGCAGAGTACCGATAAATTATGGCTACACCTTC. Translated, it gives CATSRVPINYGYTF.

This clone was seen just once. The chain links TRBV19 to TRBJ2-2, with D possibly matching TRBD1 (6 bases). The V end was cut by 10 bases, the J end by 2 bases, with 11 bases between. In germline, CDR1 is LNHDA, CDR2 SQIVND (reference sequence). The CDR3 sequence is 13 residues long. The CDR3: CAIRDTNTGELFF. The CDR3 coding sequence is TGTGCCATTCGGGACACTAACACCGGGGAGCTGTTTTTT.

This clone was counted many times. The V call is TRBV11-1, the J call TRBJ2-7, with TRBD1 matching 9 bases. This CDR3 contains 15 residues. Germline V gene lookup returns CDR1 SGHAT and CDR2 FQDESV (reference sequence). The ends lost 5 bases at V and 7 bases at J; junction bases unmatched: 12. Here the CDR3 reads CASSLGQGPLREQYF. CDR3 sequence (DNA): TGTGCCAGCAGCCTCGGACAGGGGCCGCTGAGGGAGCAGTACTTC.

This clone occurred once. The V call is TRBV5-1, the J call TRBJ1-1, with TRBD1 identical over 9 bases. The CDR3 totals 15 residues. Unmatched junction bases numbered 7, after V lost 7 bases and J lost 0 bases. The V gene's germline CDR1 is SGHRS and CDR2 YFSETQ. CDR3 region: CASEPGQGLNTEAFF. For the CDR3, the DNA is TGCGCCAGCGAACCGGGACAGGGTCTGAACACTGAAGCTTTCTTT.